These 32 T cell receptor beta chains came from one sample sequenced in a study of cytomegalovirus exposure and HLA in healthy donors. PCR employed 60 Vbeta and 13 Jbeta primers. Profiling relied on immunoSEQ multiplex PCR, and the TCRdb table lists in-frame clones only, not all of them. The sample yields approximately 160,000 clones, around 78% seen once. The sample comprised PBMCs. These receptors all stem from a woman aged 50 to 60 in good health and CMV-seropositive.

The chain carries TRBV15 and TRBJ2-7, with 7 nucleotides matching TRBD2. Germline V gene lookup returns CDR1 LNHNV and CDR2 YYDKDF (reference sequence). Germline trimming cut 5 bases from V and 4 bases from J; bases unmatched to any gene: 8. CDR3 size: 14 residues. The CDR3 coding sequence is TGTGCCACCAGCGGGGGGGAGTCGAGATACGAGCAGTACTTC. It encodes CATSGGESRYEQYF.

The J gene is TRBJ2-5, the V gene TRBV28; 10 bases match TRBD2. The junction had 4 bases not matched to a gene; V was cut back by 5 bases and J by 1 base. The CDR3 covers 15 residues. Germline loops: CDR1 MDHEN, CDR2 SYDVKM. Here the CDR3 reads CASSEAGGSQETQYF. CDR3 in DNA: TGTGCCAGCAGTGAAGCGGGAGGGAGCCAAGAGACCCAGTACTTC.

V and J are TRBV7-6 and TRBJ1-1, with a tentative D call TRBD1 (6 bases). The CDR3 extends over 15 amino acids. The V gene's germline CDR1 is SGHVS and CDR2 FNYEAQ. Trimming took 6 bases from V and 0 from J, leaving 14 bases between them. Here the CDR3 reads CASSQPGAMNTEAFF. CDR3 nucleotide sequence: TGTGCCAGCAGTCAACCAGGGGCCATGAACACTGAAGCTTTCTTT.

This rearrangement joins TRBV7-2 to TRBJ2-5; D is ambiguous. V lost 5 bases, J lost 0 bases, and 19 bases lay in between. This CDR3 has 17 amino acids. Germline-derived CDR1 and CDR2 are SGHTA and FQGNSA. For the CDR3, the DNA is TGTGCCAGCAGCCCAACTCCTCCGCCCAGGTACCAAGAGACCCAGTACTTC. Its protein is CASSPTPPPRYQETQYF.

CDR3: CSVRATAGAGNEQFF. CDR3 nucleotides: TGCAGCGTTCGAGCGACAGCGGGAGCAGGCAATGAGCAGTTCTTC. This rearrangement joins TRBV29-1 to TRBJ2-1; 8 bases fit TRBD2. The length of the CDR3 is 15 residues. CDR1 SQVTM and CDR2 ANQGSEA come from the germline V gene. J was trimmed by 6 bases and V by 5 bases; bases with no gene match: 12.

The J gene is TRBJ2-5, the V gene TRBV7-2, with 7 nucleotides matching TRBD2. Losses at the gene ends were 3 bases for V and 9 bases for J; bases not matched to a gene: 10. CDR3 length equals 14 residues. From germline, CDR1 is SGHTA and CDR2 FQGNSA. CDR3: CASSFGLAEKPQYF. CDR3 bases: TGTGCCAGCAGCTTCGGCCTAGCGGAGAAGCCCCAGTACTTC. Supplemented by reference TRBV7-2 and TRBJ2-5, the full variable domain reads GAGVSQSPSNKVTEKGKDVELRCDPISGHTALYWYRQSLGQGLEFLIYFQGNSAPDKSGLPSDRFSAERTGGSVSTLTIQRTQQEDSAVYLCASSFGLAEKPQYFGPGTRLLVL.

J is TRBJ1-2 and V is TRBV30, with 9 bases aligning to TRBD1. CDR3 length: 15 residues. The germline V gene has CDR1 GTSNPN and CDR2 SVGIG (reference sequence). V shed 8 bases, J shed 5 bases, and the junction held 15 bases outside the gene matches. The CDR3 sequence is CARNRGQGGIYGYTF. The DNA for the CDR3 is TGTGCCCGTAACCGGGGACAGGGAGGAATATATGGCTACACCTTC.

The rearrangement joins TRBV6-5 to TRBJ2-7; the match to TRBD1 covers 9 bases. Unmatched junction bases numbered 13, after V lost 4 bases and J lost 6 bases. Per the germline V gene, CDR1 is MNHEY and CDR2 is SVGAGI. The CDR3 runs to 16 residues. In nucleotides, the CDR3 is TGTGCCAGCAGTTCCCGTCCGGGACAGGGATCATCCGAGCAGTACTTC. Its protein is CASSSRPGQGSSEQYF.

In its sample, this clone was seen a few times. The chain employs TRBV10-3 and TRBJ2-5; the D gene is possibly TRBD2 (6 bases). The ends were cut back, 4 bases at V and 4 bases at J, with 10 bases in the middle. CDR3 length equals 13 residues. CDR1 and CDR2 (germline): ENHRY, SYGVKD. The CDR3 loop reads CAISGLGAETQYF. CDR3 sequence (DNA): TGTGCCATCAGTGGACTAGGGGCAGAGACCCAGTACTTC.

The chain uses TRBV7-2 and TRBJ1-3; D not resolved. This CDR3 region has 16 residues. The V gene lost 1 base and the J gene lost 2 bases, with 12 bases spanning the gap. Per germline, CDR1 SGHTA and CDR2 FQGNSA. The CDR3 sequence: CASSLVGGEAGNTIYF. The CDR3, as DNA: TGTGCCAGCAGCTTAGTGGGCGGGGAGGCTGGAAACACCATATATTTT.

The chain is built from TRBV7-3 and TRBJ2-2; TRBD1 aligns across 12 bases. The CDR3 spans 15 residues. From germline, CDR1 is SGHTA and CDR2 FQGTGA. J gave up 7 bases and V 6 bases, and 6 bases lay outside the gene matches. The chain's CDR3 is CASSSGTGGGGELFF. CDR3 sequence (DNA): TGTGCCAGCAGTTCCGGGACAGGGGGCGGCGGGGAGCTGTTTTTT.

This sequence joins TRBV28 and TRBJ2-5; 9 bases fit TRBD2. The J call may be faulty, since TRBJ2-7 better matches the DNA end. The CDR3 runs to 15 residues. The germline V gene has CDR1 MDHEN and CDR2 SYDVKM. CDR3 bases: TGTGCCAGCAGACCGACTAGCGGAAACACTTACGAGCAGTACTTC. It codes for CASRPTSGNTYEQYF.

The chain has TRBV7-2 and TRBJ2-1; 10 bases map to TRBD2. The CDR3 totals 15 residues. V lost 4 bases to trimming and J lost 2 bases; unmatched junction nucleotides: 2. The germline gives CDR1 SGHTA, CDR2 FQGNSA. As DNA, the CDR3 is TGTGCCAGCAGCTCTCTAGCGGGGGCCTACAATGAGCAGTTCTTC. Translating it yields CASSSLAGAYNEQFF.

V gene TRBV19 combines with J gene TRBJ2-6; D remains ambiguous. Trimming left V 9 bases short and J 2 bases short, with 8 bases between. CDR1 and CDR2 from the germline V gene are LNHDA and SQIVND (reference sequence). CDR3 length equals 13 residues. This chain's CDR3 is CASNFAGANVLTF. The CDR3, as DNA: TGTGCCAGCAACTTCGCTGGGGCCAACGTCCTGACTTTC.

CDR3 nucleotide sequence: TGTGCCAGCAGTTTGGGACAGAGTTATGGCTACACCTTC. It codes for CASSLGQSYGYTF. The V call is TRBV27, the J call TRBJ1-2; 7 bases are shared with TRBD1. The CDR3 consists of 13 residues. V shed 3 bases and J 5 bases; nucleotides not matched to a gene: 3. CDR1 is MNHEY, CDR2 SMNVEV, per germline (reference sequence).

J is TRBJ1-4 and V is TRBV5-1; TRBD1 agrees at 7 bases. CDR3 length equals 15 residues. With V trimmed by 4 bases and J by 0 bases, 3 bases remained unmatched. CDR1 is SGHRS and CDR2 is YFSETQ in the germline V gene. The CDR3, as DNA: TGCGCCAGCAGCCGGCAGGGGGCAACTAATGAAAAACTGTTTTTT. It translates to CASSRQGATNEKLFF.

The J gene is TRBJ1-6, the V gene TRBV4-3, with D uncertain. The CDR3 has 15 amino acids. The V end lost 0 bases, the J end lost 7 bases, and 10 bases lay between the germline ends. Germline assignment: CDR1 LGHNA and CDR2 YSLEER. As DNA, the CDR3 is TGCGCCAGCAGCCAAGATTCAACGGGGAATTCACCCCTCCACTTT. The encoded protein is CASSQDSTGNSPLHF.

The chain recombines TRBV4-2 with TRBJ2-3, with 15 bases identical to TRBD2. CDR1 is LGHNA, CDR2 YNFKEQ, per germline. The trim removed 3 bases at V and 2 bases at J, leaving 12 bases unmatched. The CDR3 contains 20 residues. The CDR3 DNA reads TGTGCCAGCAGCCACCAATCCGGGACTAGCGGGAGGCTGAACACAGATACGCAGTATTTT. It is translated as CASSHQSGTSGRLNTDTQYF.

The genes are TRBV28 and TRBJ2-5; no clear D gene. V lost 2 bases and J 2 bases, leaving 3 bases between the germline ends. The CDR3 is 12 residues long. Germline assignment: CDR1 MDHEN and CDR2 SYDVKM. CDR3 DNA sequence: TGTGCCAGCAGTTTACCGCAAGAGACCCAGTACTTC. Its protein product is CASSLPQETQYF.

V usage is TRBV19 and J usage is TRBJ2-3; D uncertain. Germline V gene data show CDR1 as LNHDA and CDR2 as SQIVND (reference sequence). The CDR3 covers 14 residues. The V end was cut by 8 bases, the J end by 2 bases, with 14 bases between. The CDR3 loop is CASRTAHSTDTQYF. The CDR3 bases are TGTGCCAGTCGAACCGCTCACTCCACAGATACGCAGTATTTT.

The CDR3 here is CASSGSGTANYGYTF. The CDR3 nucleotides read TGTGCCAGCAGCGGATCCGGGACAGCAAACTATGGCTACACCTTC. The rearrangement uses TRBV7-2 and TRBJ1-2; 7 nucleotides line up with TRBD1. After removal of 5 bases from V and 2 bases from J, the junction contained 8 bases not matched to a gene. Germline CDR1 reads SGHTA; CDR2 reads FQGNSA. The CDR3 extends over 15 amino acids.

This chain uses TRBV5-1 with TRBJ2-3, with 7 nucleotides matching TRBD1. The J segment lost 3 bases and the V segment lost 1 base, leaving 5 bases of the junction unmatched. The CDR3 extends over 15 amino acids. CDR1 SGHRS and CDR2 YFSETQ come from the germline V gene. The CDR3 reads CASSLWTGGTDTQYF. CDR3 nucleotide sequence: TGCGCCAGCAGCTTGTGGACAGGAGGTACAGATACGCAGTATTTT.

This clone has just a few counts. In DNA form, the CDR3 reads TGTGCCACCACTACTAGCGGTTGGACCGGGGAGCTGTTTTTT. Translation: CATTTSGWTGELFF. The V and J genes are TRBV19 and TRBJ2-2; TRBD2 matches 8 bases. In germline, CDR1 is LNHDA, CDR2 SQIVND (reference sequence). This CDR3 has 14 amino acids. V lost 10 bases to trimming and J lost 5 bases; unmatched junction nucleotides: 9.

The V and J genes are TRBV19 and TRBJ2-3; 8 bases are a match to TRBD2. Germline assignment: CDR1 LNHDA and CDR2 SQIVND (reference sequence). With 6 bases clipped from V and 5 bases from J, the junction kept 16 bases outside the gene matches. The CDR3 sequence is 17 residues long. Written as DNA, the CDR3 is TGTGCCAGTAGCCGGGGGGGCAGGGAAAGGGTCGGAGATACGCAGTATTTT. Its translation is CASSRGGRERVGDTQYF.

The V gene is TRBV9, the J gene TRBJ2-3, with TRBD2 identical over 10 bases. The CDR3 length is 14 residues. The V gene's germline CDR1 is SGDLS and CDR2 YYNGEE. The V gene end was trimmed by 4 bases and the J gene end by 4 bases; junction bases not matched to a gene: 3. CDR3 DNA: TGTGCCAGCAGCCTAGCGGGAGCACCAGATACGCAGTATTTT. Amino acid sequence: CASSLAGAPDTQYF. The full variable domain, in which reference TRBV9 and TRBJ2-3 provide the parts outside the CDR3, is DSGVTQTPKHLITATGQRVTLRCSPRSGDLSVYWYQQSLDQGLQFLIQYYNGEERAKGNILERFSAQQFPDLHSELNLSSLELGDSALYFCASSLAGAPDTQYFGPGTRLTVL.

CDR3 amino acids: CASSFRGLNTEAFF. In DNA form, the CDR3 reads TGTGCCAGCAGCTTCAGGGGGTTGAACACTGAAGCTTTCTTT. V and J are TRBV5-6 and TRBJ1-1, with 7 bases identical to TRBD1. Germline lookup yields CDR1 SGHDT and CDR2 YYEEEE. After removal of 2 bases from V and 0 bases from J, the junction contained 1 base not matched to a gene. CDR3 length: 14 residues.

The chain carries TRBV18 and TRBJ1-1; 7 positions agree with TRBD1. J gave up 1 base and V 6 bases, and 8 bases lay outside the gene matches. CDR1 KGHSH and CDR2 LQKENI come from the germline V gene. The CDR3 spans 15 residues. CDR3: CASSRQGGENTEAFF. The CDR3 nucleotides are TGTGCCAGCTCCCGACAGGGCGGTGAGAACACTGAAGCTTTCTTT. The full variable domain, its missing parts supplied by reference TRBV18 and TRBJ1-1, is NAGVMQNPRHLVRRRGQEARLRCSPMKGHSHVYWYRQLPEEGLKFMVYLQKENIIDESGMPKERFSAEFPKEGPSILRIQQVVRGDSAAYFCASSRQGGENTEAFFGQGTRLTVV.

The CDR3 bases are TGTGCCAGCTCTGGCGGGAGGAGCACAGATACGCAGTATTTT. Its protein product is CASSGGRSTDTQYF. This rearrangement joins TRBV9 to TRBJ2-3; 8 bases are shared with TRBD2. V shed 7 bases, J shed 0 bases, and the junction held 4 bases outside the gene matches. The CDR3 contains 14 residues. Per the germline V gene, CDR1 is SGDLS and CDR2 is YYNGEE.

The table lists this clone with a few counts. The gene calls are TRBV28 and TRBJ1-2; a possible D gene is TRBD1 (6 bases). This CDR3 comprises 14 residues. The ends were cut back, 7 bases at V and 4 bases at J, with 16 bases in the middle. Germline V gene sequence: CDR1 MDHEN, CDR2 SYDVKM. CDR3 residues: CASMQTGPLYGYTF. DNA for the CDR3: TGTGCCAGCATGCAGACAGGTCCTCTCTATGGCTACACCTTC.

The chain carries TRBV18 and TRBJ1-6; D is undetermined. The CDR3 consists of 13 residues. From germline, CDR1 is KGHSH and CDR2 LQKENI. Trimming took off 3 bases at V and 10 bases at J, with 10 bases between the two ends. The CDR3 region has the DNA TGTGCCAGCTCACCGGTGGTCGAGTCACCCCTCCACTTT. As protein: CASSPVVESPLHF.

The chain recombines TRBV28 with TRBJ2-1, with 11 bases matching TRBD2. CDR1 and CDR2 (germline): MDHEN, SYDVKM. V was pared by 4 bases and J by 9 bases, with 11 bases of the junction left unmatched. The CDR3 contains 16 residues. The CDR3 here is CASSSPAGLAVGEQFF. The CDR3 DNA follows: TGTGCCAGCAGTTCACCTGCGGGACTAGCGGTTGGTGAGCAGTTCTTC.

This chain uses TRBV6-5 with TRBJ1-2; 12 nucleotides align to TRBD1. Germline loops: CDR1 MNHEY, CDR2 SVGAGI. The V gene end was trimmed by 7 bases and the J gene end by 2 bases; junction bases not matched to a gene: 2. CDR3 length: 14 amino acids. Here the CDR3 DNA reads TGTGCCAGCAAAGGGACAGGGGGCAACTATGGCTACACCTTC. Residues: CASKGTGGNYGYTF.